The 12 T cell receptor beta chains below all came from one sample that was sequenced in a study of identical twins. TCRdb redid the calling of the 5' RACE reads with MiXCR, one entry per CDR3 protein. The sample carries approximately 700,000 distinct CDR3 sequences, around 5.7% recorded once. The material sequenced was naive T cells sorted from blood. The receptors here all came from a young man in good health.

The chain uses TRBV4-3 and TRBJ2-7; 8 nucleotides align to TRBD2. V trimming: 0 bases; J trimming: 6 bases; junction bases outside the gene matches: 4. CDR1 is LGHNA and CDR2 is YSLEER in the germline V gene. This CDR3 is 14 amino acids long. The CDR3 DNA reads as TGCGCCAGCAGCCAAGATAGCGCGGGGGGCGAGCAGTACTTC. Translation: CASSQDSAGGEQYF.

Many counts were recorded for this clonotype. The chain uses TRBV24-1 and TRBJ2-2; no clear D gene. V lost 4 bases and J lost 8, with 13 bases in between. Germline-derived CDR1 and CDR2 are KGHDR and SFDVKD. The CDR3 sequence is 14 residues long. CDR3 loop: CATSDPWILGELFF. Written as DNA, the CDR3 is TGTGCCACCAGTGACCCCTGGATTCTAGGGGAGCTGTTTTTT.

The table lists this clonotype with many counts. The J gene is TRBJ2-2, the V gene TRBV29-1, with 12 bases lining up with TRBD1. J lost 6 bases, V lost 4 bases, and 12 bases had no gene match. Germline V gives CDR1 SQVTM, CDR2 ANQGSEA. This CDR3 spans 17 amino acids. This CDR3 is CSVVVLTGTGGSGELFF. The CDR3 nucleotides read TGCAGCGTTGTTGTCCTGACCGGGACAGGGGGCTCCGGGGAGCTGTTTTTT.

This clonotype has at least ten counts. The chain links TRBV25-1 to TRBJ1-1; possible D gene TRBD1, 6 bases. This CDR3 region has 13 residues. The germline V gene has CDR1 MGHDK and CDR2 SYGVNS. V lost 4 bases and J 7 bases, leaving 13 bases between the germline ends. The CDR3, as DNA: TGTGCCAGCAGTGGACGGGGGGCTGGTGAAGCTTTCTTT. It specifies CASSGRGAGEAFF.

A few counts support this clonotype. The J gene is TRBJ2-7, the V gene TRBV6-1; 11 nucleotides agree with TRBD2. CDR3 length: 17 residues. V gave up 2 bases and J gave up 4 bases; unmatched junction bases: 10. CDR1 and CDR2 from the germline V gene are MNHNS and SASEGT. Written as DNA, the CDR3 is TGTGCCAGCAGTGAAAACCATGTGGCTAGCGGGAGGTACGAGCAGTACGTC. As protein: CASSENHVASGRYEQYV.

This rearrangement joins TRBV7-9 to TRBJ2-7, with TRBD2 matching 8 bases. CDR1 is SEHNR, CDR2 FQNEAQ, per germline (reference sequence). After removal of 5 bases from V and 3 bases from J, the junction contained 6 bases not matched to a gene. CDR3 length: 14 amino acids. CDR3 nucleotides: TGTGCCAGCAGCCCCTTGCGGGAGGACTACGAGCAGTACTTC. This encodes CASSPLREDYEQYF. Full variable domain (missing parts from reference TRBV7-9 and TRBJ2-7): DTGVSQNPRHKITKRGQNVTFRCDPISEHNRLYWYRQTLGQGPEFLTYFQNEAQLEKSRLLSDRFSAERPKGSFSTLEIQRTEQGDSAMYLCASSPLREDYEQYFGPGTRLTVT.

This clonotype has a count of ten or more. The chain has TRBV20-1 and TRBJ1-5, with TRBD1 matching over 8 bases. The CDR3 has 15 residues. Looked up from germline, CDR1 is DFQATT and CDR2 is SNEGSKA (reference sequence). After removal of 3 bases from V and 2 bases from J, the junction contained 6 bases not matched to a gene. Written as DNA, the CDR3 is TGCAGTGCTAGGGAGCCGGGACAGGGCAATCAGCCCCAGCATTTT. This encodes CSAREPGQGNQPQHF.

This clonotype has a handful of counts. The CDR3: CSALRGQGSSDTQYF. Here the CDR3 DNA reads TGCAGTGCCCTCCGCGGACAGGGTTCGTCAGATACGCAGTATTTT. The chain is built from TRBV20-1 and TRBJ2-3; 8 nucleotides line up with TRBD1. CDR3 length: 15 residues. After removal of 6 bases from V and 4 bases from J, the junction contained 12 bases not matched to a gene. Germline-derived CDR1 and CDR2 are DFQATT and SNEGSKA (reference sequence).

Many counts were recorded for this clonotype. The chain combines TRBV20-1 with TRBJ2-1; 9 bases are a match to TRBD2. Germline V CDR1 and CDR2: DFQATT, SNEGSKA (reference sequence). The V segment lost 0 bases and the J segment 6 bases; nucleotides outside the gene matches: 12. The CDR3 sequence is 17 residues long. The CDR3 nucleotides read TGCAGTGCTAGAGATCTTCTAGCGGGAAGAGGGGTCAATGAGCAGTTCTTC. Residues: CSARDLLAGRGVNEQFF.

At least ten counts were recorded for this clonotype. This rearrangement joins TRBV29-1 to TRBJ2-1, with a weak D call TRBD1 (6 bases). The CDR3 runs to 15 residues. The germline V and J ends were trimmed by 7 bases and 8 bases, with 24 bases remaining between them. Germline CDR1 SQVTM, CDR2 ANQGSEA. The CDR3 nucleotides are TGCAGCGCTGGCTTAACAGGGTCCAGTGCTCATGAGCAGTTCTTC. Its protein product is CSAGLTGSSAHEQFF.

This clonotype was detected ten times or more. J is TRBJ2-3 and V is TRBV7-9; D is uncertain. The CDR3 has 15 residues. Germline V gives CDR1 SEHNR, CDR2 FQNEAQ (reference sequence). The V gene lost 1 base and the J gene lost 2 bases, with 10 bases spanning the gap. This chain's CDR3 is CASSLVARYTDTQYF. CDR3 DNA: TGTGCCAGCAGCTTAGTCGCCCGTTACACAGATACGCAGTATTTT. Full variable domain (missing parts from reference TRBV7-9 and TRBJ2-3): DTGVSQNPRHKITKRGQNVTFRCDPISEHNRLYWYRQTLGQGPEFLTYFQNEAQLEKSRLLSDRFSAERPKGSFSTLEIQRTEQGDSAMYLCASSLVARYTDTQYFGPGTRLTVL.

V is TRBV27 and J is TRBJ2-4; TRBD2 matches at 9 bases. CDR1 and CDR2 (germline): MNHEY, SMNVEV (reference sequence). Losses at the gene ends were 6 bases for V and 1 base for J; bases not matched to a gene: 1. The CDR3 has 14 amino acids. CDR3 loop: CASSAGGAKNIQYF. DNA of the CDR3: TGTGCCAGCAGCGCGGGAGGGGCCAAAAACATTCAGTACTTC.